This is a list of T cell receptor beta chains from one sample in a study of blood T cell repertoires in COVID-19. The table came from immunoSEQ multiplex PCR; TCRdb's copy has only in-frame clones and leaves some out. This table holds 400,000 to 550,000 clones, nearly 90% found once. Sequencing was done on a sample of PBMCs or T cells enriched from blood (not recorded which). The origin of the receptors is a woman between 18 and 29 years old with acute COVID-19. CDR3s include the opening cysteine and the closing phenylalanine or tryptophan. Fields, in order: J gene, clone size, V gene, D gene, CDR3 DNA, CDR3 protein. A D gene is named only where the DNA matches it firmly. Clone size is not always given. Where it is, it says once, few, many or a class for expanded clones.

>TRBJ2-3|-|TRBV28|TRBD1
TGTGCCAGCAGTTCGGGACAGGGGAACGCAGATACGCAGTATTTT
CASSSGQGNADTQYF
>TRBJ2-1|-|TRBV30|-
TGTGCCTGGAGTCCGTCGAGCGGGTTCAATGAGCAGTTCTTC
CAWSPSSGFNEQFF
>TRBJ1-5|-|TRBV12-5|-
TGTGCTAGTGGTTTGGTACCCAGGGTCTTTTATCAGCCCCAGCATTTT
CASGLVPRVFYQPQHF
>TRBJ1-4|-|TRBV7-2|-
TGTGCCAGCAGCTTAGATTTTCAGGGTCGACTGTTTTTT
CASSLDFQGRLFF
>TRBJ2-7|once|TRBV7-2|-
TGTGCCAGCAGCCTGAGGACTGTCTCCTACGAGCAGTACTTC
CASSLRTVSYEQYF
>TRBJ2-7|once|TRBV27|-
TGTGCCAGCAGTCCCCGCAGGGGAACCTACGAGCAGTACTTC
CASSPRRGTYEQYF
>TRBJ2-1|-|TRBV4-3|TRBD2
TGCGCCAGCAGCCAAGGGCGGGAGGCCTACAATGAGCAGTTCTTC
CASSQGREAYNEQFF
>TRBJ1-1|-|TRBV28|-
TGTGCCAGCAGACGCCATCAGGAGAACACTGAAGCTTTCTTT
CASRRHQENTEAFF
>TRBJ2-5|-|TRBV30|TRBD2
TGTGCCTGGAGTGTCCTAGCGGGGCCCCAGTACTTC
CAWSVLAGPQYF
>TRBJ1-3|-|TRBV2|TRBD1
TGTGCCAGCAGTGGACAGGGGAAAGGAAACACCATATATTTT
CASSGQGKGNTIYF
>TRBJ2-3|-|TRBV28|-
TGTGCCAGCAGTTACCATTCTAGGGGTCCTGAGGCTCCCACAGATACGCAGTATTTT
CASSYHSRGPEAPTDTQYF
>TRBJ2-2|few|TRBV5-6|-
TGTGCCAGCAGTATGGGGAGTCGGGAGCTGTTTTTT
CASSMGSRELFF
>TRBJ1-1|-|TRBV6-5|-
TGTGCCAGCAGTTACGGGTGGAGGGTTGGGAACACTGAAGCTTTCTTT
CASSYGWRVGNTEAFF
>TRBJ2-3|-|TRBV25-1|-
TGTGCCAGCAGTGAATTTGGCGGGAGCACAGATACGCAGTATTTT
CASSEFGGSTDTQYF
>TRBJ2-5|-|TRBV3-1/TRBV3-2|-
TGTGCCAGCAGCCAAGGGGTTCGGGAAGAGACCCAGTACTTC
CASSQGVREETQYF
>TRBJ1-4|-|TRBV18|TRBD1
TGTGCCAGCTCACCGGGACAGCGTAATGAAAAACTGTTTTTT
CASSPGQRNEKLFF
>TRBJ2-7|once|TRBV5-1|-
TGCGCCAGCAGCTTGGAGGGGTTTTCCTACGAGCAGTACTTC
CASSLEGFSYEQYF
>TRBJ1-6|-|TRBV9|-
TGTGCCAGCAGCGTAGGGGAGAGTGGTTCACCCCTCCACTTT
CASSVGESGSPLHF
>TRBJ2-1|-|TRBV4-2|-
TGTGCCAGCAGTCAACAGGGCAATGAGCAGTTCTTC
CASSQQGNEQFF
>TRBJ1-1|-|TRBV7-8|-
TGTGCCAGCAGCTTACAGAATATGAACACTGAAGCTTTCTTT
CASSLQNMNTEAFF
>TRBJ2-5|-|TRBV6-5|TRBD1
TGTGCCAGCAGAATAGCAGGGGGAGAAGAGACCCAGTACTTC
CASRIAGGEETQYF
>TRBJ1-1|-|TRBV19|TRBD1
TGTGCCAGTGGTAAGGGGGGACAGATGAACACTGAAGCTTTCTTT
CASGKGGQMNTEAFF
>TRBJ1-4|-|TRBV12-3/TRBV12-4|-
TGTGCCAGCAGTGAGGTATCTAATGAAAAACTGTTTTTT
CASSEVSNEKLFF
>TRBJ2-7|-|TRBV12-3/TRBV12-4|-
TGTGCCAGTCGACTCAGCCCCTACGAGCAGTACTTC
CASRLSPYEQYF
>TRBJ2-7|-|TRBV19|-
TGTGCCAGTAGTCCTCCCGTCGGGACAAGGGCTGCCTTCGAGCAGTACTTC
CASSPPVGTRAAFEQYF
>TRBJ1-2|-|TRBV12-3/TRBV12-4|TRBD1
TGTGCCAGCAGAAGGACAGGGTATGGCTACACCTTC
CASRRTGYGYTF
>TRBJ2-5|-|TRBV18|-
TGTGCCAGCTCACCACAGACAAAGACCCAAGAGACCCAGTACTTC
CASSPQTKTQETQYF
>TRBJ2-7|-|TRBV19|-
TGTGCCAGTAGTTTTCGGCAGGGATACTACGAGCAGTACTTC
CASSFRQGYYEQYF
>TRBJ2-2|-|TRBV19|-
TGTGCCAGTCAGAACACCGGGGAGCTGTTTTTT
CASQNTGELFF
>TRBJ2-2|-|TRBV9|-
TGTGCCAGCAGCGTAGCTCTGACAACGAACACCGGGGAGCTGTTTTTT
CASSVALTTNTGELFF
>TRBJ1-2|-|TRBV10-3|-
TGTGCCATCAGTGAATGCGACAGCTTCTCCTGTTCTCTATATGGCTACACCTTC
CAISECDSFSCSLYGYTF
>TRBJ2-7|-|TRBV6-6|-
TGTGCCAGCAGTAACCGGGACACCTACTCCCTTTACGAGCAGTACTTC
CASSNRDTYSLYEQYF
>TRBJ2-1|-|TRBV4-3|-
TGCGCCAGCAGCCAAGATCGTGGAGGCAGTGAGTTCTTC
CASSQDRGGSEFF
>TRBJ1-2|few|TRBV13|TRBD1
TGTGCCAGCAAGCACAGGGGAACTAACTATGGCTACACCTTC
CASKHRGTNYGYTF
>TRBJ2-3|-|TRBV7-3|-
TGTGCCAGCAGTTTAAACGGACTCGGCACAGATACGCAGTATTTT
CASSLNGLGTDTQYF
>TRBJ1-5|-|TRBV12-5|-
TGTGCTAGTGGGGCAGGGAATCAGCCCCAGCATTTT
CASGAGNQPQHF
>TRBJ2-1|-|TRBV3-1/TRBV3-2|TRBD2
TGTGCCAGCAGCCCGTTTGGCGGGGGGAGTGACAATGAGCAGTTCTTC
CASSPFGGGSDNEQFF
>TRBJ2-3|-|TRBV6-2/TRBV6-3|TRBD2
TGTGCCAGCAGTCACCAGGGACTAGTGTCAGATACGCAGTATTTT
CASSHQGLVSDTQYF
>TRBJ2-6|-|TRBV27|TRBD2
TGTGCCAGCCGACTAGCGGGGGCTGGGGCCAACGTCCTGACTTTC
CASRLAGAGANVLTF
>TRBJ1-5|-|TRBV19|-
TGTGCCAGTAGTATCGACAGTTACAATCAGCCCCAGCATTTT
CASSIDSYNQPQHF